The rows below give T cell receptor beta chains drawn from one sample of a study of T-cell memory formation after mild COVID-19. In TCRdb, the 5' RACE reads were re-called with MiXCR into one record per CDR3 protein. Among around 200,000 distinct CDR3 sequences listed, roughly a tenth were seen once. The source material was PBMCs or a T cell subset sorted from them (not recorded which). The origin of the receptors is a man aged 18 to 30 who had mild COVID-19 (a few samples of this study predate the infection). Cell type and time point are not known. Both conserved end residues are part of each CDR3. D genes are given only for firm matches. Clone sizes are given selectively: once, few, many, or a class where the clone is expanded.

D: NA; size: few; V: TRBV7-2; J: TRBJ1-1; DNA: TGTGCCAGCAGCTTAGTTCGGGGTCGCGCTTTCTTT; CDR3: CASSLVRGRAFF
D: NA; size: few; V: TRBV5-1; J: TRBJ2-5; DNA: TGCGCCAGCAGCTTGTGGGGAGAGACCCAGTACTTC; CDR3: CASSLWGETQYF
D: NA; size: few; V: TRBV9; J: TRBJ2-1; DNA: TGTGCCAGCAGCGTAGGACTCAACGAGGGCAATGAGCAGTTCTTC; CDR3: CASSVGLNEGNEQFF
D: NA; size: NA; V: TRBV4-3; J: TRBJ1-1; DNA: TGCGCCAGCAGCCAAGATAGGCGGGGGGACGCTGAAGCTTTCTTT; CDR3: CASSQDRRGDAEAFF
D: NA; size: few; V: TRBV28; J: TRBJ2-3; DNA: TGTGCCAGCAGTGGTCTTCTGACAGATACGCAGTATTTT; CDR3: CASSGLLTDTQYF
D: TRBD1; size: NA; V: TRBV6-1; J: TRBJ1-1; DNA: TGTGCCAGCAGTGACGGTACAGGGGGCCCTGAAGCTTTCTTT; CDR3: CASSDGTGGPEAFF
D: NA; size: many; V: TRBV3-1; J: TRBJ2-3; DNA: TGTGCCAGCAGCCAAGTTCCAGATACGCAGTATTTT; CDR3: CASSQVPDTQYF
D: NA; size: few; V: TRBV3-1; J: TRBJ2-3; DNA: TGTGCCAGCAGCCGCTTCGGGAATACGCAGTATTTT; CDR3: CASSRFGNTQYF
D: NA; size: few; V: TRBV29-1; J: TRBJ2-7; DNA: TGCAGCGTTGGTCACCCCTCCTACGAGCAGTACTTC; CDR3: CSVGHPSYEQYF
D: NA; size: many; V: TRBV7-2; J: TRBJ2-3; DNA: TGTGCCAGCAGCTTACAGGGGTCAGATACGCAGTATTTT; CDR3: CASSLQGSDTQYF
D: NA; size: few; V: TRBV12-3/TRBV12-4; J: TRBJ1-4; DNA: TGTGCCAGCAGCCCGCCGAAGGGGGGCAATGAAAAACTGTTTTTT; CDR3: CASSPPKGGNEKLFF
D: NA; size: NA; V: TRBV7-9; J: TRBJ1-3; DNA: TGTGCCAGCAGCTGGGCTCTCTCTGGAAACACCATATATTTT; CDR3: CASSWALSGNTIYF
D: TRBD1; size: few; V: TRBV6-5; J: TRBJ2-2; DNA: TGTGCCAGCAGCCGGGACAGAGACACCGGGGAGCTGTTTTTT; CDR3: CASSRDRDTGELFF
D: NA; size: few; V: TRBV7-2; J: TRBJ1-1; DNA: TGTGCCAGCACCCCAGACTGGAACACTGAAGCTTTCTTT; CDR3: CASTPDWNTEAFF
D: NA; size: few; V: TRBV5-1; J: TRBJ1-2; DNA: TGCGCCAGCAGCTTGGGGGCAGGGCCGTTAGGCTACACCTTC; CDR3: CASSLGAGPLGYTF
D: NA; size: NA; V: TRBV4-1; J: TRBJ1-3; DNA: TGCGCCAGCAGCCGCTACCGGGACTATGGAAACACCATATATTTT; CDR3: CASSRYRDYGNTIYF
D: TRBD1; size: many; V: TRBV5-1; J: TRBJ1-1; DNA: TGCGCCAGCAGCTATAGACAGGGGATAAACACTGAAGCTTTCTTT; CDR3: CASSYRQGINTEAFF
D: NA; size: many; V: TRBV5-1; J: TRBJ2-3; DNA: TGCGCCAGCAGCTTCCGGGTGACAGATACGCAGTATTTT; CDR3: CASSFRVTDTQYF
D: NA; size: few; V: TRBV5-1; J: TRBJ1-3; DNA: TGCGCCAGCAGCTTGGCCCAAGACTCTGGAAACACCATATATTTT; CDR3: CASSLAQDSGNTIYF
D: NA; size: few; V: TRBV20-1; J: TRBJ2-7; DNA: TGCAGTGTAGGACAGCCGTCCTACGAGCAGTACTTC; CDR3: CSVGQPSYEQYF
D: NA; size: many; V: TRBV10-3; J: TRBJ2-3; DNA: TGTGCCATCAGTGAATGGGGGTACACAGATACGCAGTATTTT; CDR3: CAISEWGYTDTQYF
D: TRBD1; size: NA; V: TRBV7-9; J: TRBJ1-2; DNA: TGTGCCAGCAGCTTGGAAGCAGGGGGTGACTATGGCTACACCTTC; CDR3: CASSLEAGGDYGYTF
D: NA; size: many; V: TRBV5-1; J: TRBJ1-6; DNA: TGCGCCAGCAGCTTGGGGCAGGGGTCTTCACCCCTCCACTTT; CDR3: CASSLGQGSSPLHF
D: NA; size: many; V: TRBV7-2; J: TRBJ2-3; DNA: TGTGCCAGCAGGCCCCAGTCAGATACGCAGTATTTT; CDR3: CASRPQSDTQYF
D: NA; size: many; V: TRBV7-2; J: TRBJ1-2; DNA: TGTGCCAGCAGCTCAGGACAGTACTATGGCTACACCTTC; CDR3: CASSSGQYYGYTF
D: TRBD1; size: NA; V: TRBV7-2; J: TRBJ1-1; DNA: TGTGCCAGCAGCTCCGGGACAGGAGGCCTTGAAGCTTTCTTT; CDR3: CASSSGTGGLEAFF
D: NA; size: few; V: TRBV24-1; J: TRBJ2-3; DNA: TGTGCCACCAGTGTGGGTTGGGGGACAGATACGCAGTATTTT; CDR3: CATSVGWGTDTQYF
D: NA; size: few; V: TRBV7-9; J: TRBJ2-3; DNA: TGTGCCAGCAGCTCTGACAGACCGAATCCTACAGATACGCAGTATTTT; CDR3: CASSSDRPNPTDTQYF
D: NA; size: NA; V: TRBV6-2/TRBV6-3; J: TRBJ2-2; DNA: TGTGCCAGCAGTTACTACCTAGCCCTAAACCCGAACACCGGGGAGCTGTTTTTT; CDR3: CASSYYLALNPNTGELFF
D: NA; size: NA; V: TRBV4-1; J: TRBJ1-3; DNA: TGCGCCAGCAGCCAATCTTTGGGCAGGGAAAAAGGAAACACCATATATTTT; CDR3: CASSQSLGREKGNTIYF
D: NA; size: NA; V: TRBV4-3; J: TRBJ1-1; DNA: TGCGCCAGCAGCCAAGTCCAGGGACCGAACACTGAAGCTTTCTTT; CDR3: CASSQVQGPNTEAFF
D: NA; size: NA; V: TRBV6-2/TRBV6-3; J: TRBJ2-1; DNA: TGTGCCAGCCGAGCCGGTGAGCAGTTCTTC; CDR3: CASRAGEQFF
D: NA; size: many; V: TRBV7-2; J: TRBJ1-5; DNA: TGTGCCAGCAGCTTAGCGGGGGAACAGCCCCAGCATTTT; CDR3: CASSLAGEQPQHF
D: TRBD1; size: NA; V: TRBV28; J: TRBJ1-2; DNA: TGTGCCAGCAGTTTATGGGACGGGACAGGGGATGGCTACACCTTC; CDR3: CASSLWDGTGDGYTF
D: NA; size: few; V: TRBV5-1; J: TRBJ1-5; DNA: TGCGCCAGCAGCTTGGACTCACATAGCAATCAGCCCCAGCATTTT; CDR3: CASSLDSHSNQPQHF
D: NA; size: few; V: TRBV29-1; J: TRBJ2-1; DNA: TGCAGCCCCGGGGGCGGAAACAATGAGCAGTTCTTC; CDR3: CSPGGGNNEQFF
D: NA; size: once; V: TRBV16; J: TRBJ1-5; DNA: TGTGCCAGCAGCCGGGGGATGGGTGATCAGCCCCAGCATTTT; CDR3: CASSRGMGDQPQHF
D: NA; size: NA; V: TRBV5-1; J: TRBJ1-1; DNA: TGCGCCAGCCACCAGGGGCGTAGGAAGGATGAAGCTTTCTTT; CDR3: CASHQGRRKDEAFF
D: NA; size: NA; V: TRBV20-1; J: TRBJ1-4; DNA: TGCAGTGCCCCGCTGGGGGGGGGTGCGAGGGAAAAACTGTTTTTT; CDR3: CSAPLGGGAREKLFF
D: TRBD1; size: NA; V: TRBV29-1; J: TRBJ1-4; DNA: TGCAGCGTTACCCGGGACAGTGAAAAACTGTTTTTT; CDR3: CSVTRDSEKLFF
D: NA; size: many; V: TRBV12-3/TRBV12-4; J: TRBJ2-2; DNA: TGTGCCAGCAGCTTCCAGGCAGGGGAGCTGTTTTTT; CDR3: CASSFQAGELFF
D: NA; size: NA; V: TRBV28; J: TRBJ1-2; DNA: TGTGCCAGCAGTTATGGACAGACTTATAACTATGGCTACACCTTC; CDR3: CASSYGQTYNYGYTF
D: NA; size: many; V: TRBV27; J: TRBJ1-5; DNA: TGTGCCAGCTCCATTTACGGCGGGTATAGCAATCAGCCCCAGCATTTT; CDR3: CASSIYGGYSNQPQHF
D: TRBD1; size: NA; V: TRBV6-2/TRBV6-3; J: TRBJ2-1; DNA: TGTGCCAGCAGAGGACAGGGCAGGTACAATGAGCAGTTCTTC; CDR3: CASRGQGRYNEQFF